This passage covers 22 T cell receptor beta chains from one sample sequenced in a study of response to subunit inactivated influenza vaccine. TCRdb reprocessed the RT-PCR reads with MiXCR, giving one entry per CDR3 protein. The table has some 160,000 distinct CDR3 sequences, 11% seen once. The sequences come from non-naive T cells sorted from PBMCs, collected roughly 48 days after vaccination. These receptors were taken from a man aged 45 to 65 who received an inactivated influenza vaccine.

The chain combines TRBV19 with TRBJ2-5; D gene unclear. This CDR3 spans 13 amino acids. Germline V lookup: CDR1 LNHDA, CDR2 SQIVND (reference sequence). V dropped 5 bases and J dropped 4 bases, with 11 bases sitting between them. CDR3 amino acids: CASSRPGVETQYF. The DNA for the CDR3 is TGTGCCAGTAGTCGCCCTGGGGTAGAGACCCAGTACTTC.

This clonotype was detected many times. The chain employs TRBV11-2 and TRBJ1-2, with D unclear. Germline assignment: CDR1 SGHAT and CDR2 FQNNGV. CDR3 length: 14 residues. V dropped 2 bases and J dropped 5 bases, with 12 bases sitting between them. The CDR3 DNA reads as TGTGCCAGCAGCTTAAGAGGGAGAAATTATGGCTACACCTTC. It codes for CASSLRGRNYGYTF. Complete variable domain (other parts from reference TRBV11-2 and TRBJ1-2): EAGVAQSPRYKIIEKRQSVAFWCNPISGHATLYWYQQILGQGPKLLIQFQNNGVVDDSQLPKDRFSAERLKGVDSTLKIQPAKLEDSAVYLCASSLRGRNYGYTFGSGTRLTVV.

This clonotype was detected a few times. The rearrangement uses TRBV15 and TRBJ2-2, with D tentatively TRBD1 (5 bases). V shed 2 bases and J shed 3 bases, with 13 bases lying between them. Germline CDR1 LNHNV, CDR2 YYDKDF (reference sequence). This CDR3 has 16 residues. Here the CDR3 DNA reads TGTGCCACCAGCAGAAAACAGGCGTGGGACACCGGGGAGCTGTTTTTT. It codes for CATSRKQAWDTGELFF.

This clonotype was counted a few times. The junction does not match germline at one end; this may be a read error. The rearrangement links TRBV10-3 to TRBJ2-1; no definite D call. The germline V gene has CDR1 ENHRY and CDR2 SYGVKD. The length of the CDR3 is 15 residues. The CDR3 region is CAISASHGVYDEQFF. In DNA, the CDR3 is TGTGCCATCAGTGCGAGCCATGGAGTCTACGATGAGCAGTTCTTC.

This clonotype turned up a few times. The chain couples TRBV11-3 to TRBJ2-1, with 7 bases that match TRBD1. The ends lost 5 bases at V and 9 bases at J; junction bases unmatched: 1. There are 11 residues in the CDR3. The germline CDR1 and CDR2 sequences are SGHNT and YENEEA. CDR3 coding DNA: TGTGCCAGCAGCACAGGGGTTGAGCAGTTCTTC. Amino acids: CASSTGVEQFF.

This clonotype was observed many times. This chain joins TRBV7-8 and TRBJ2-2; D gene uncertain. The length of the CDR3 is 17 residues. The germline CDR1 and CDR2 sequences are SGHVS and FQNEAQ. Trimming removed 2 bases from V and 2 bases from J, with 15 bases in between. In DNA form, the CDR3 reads TGTGCCAGCAGCTTAAAGATAAGAACTATTAACACCGGGGAGCTGTTTTTT. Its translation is CASSLKIRTINTGELFF.

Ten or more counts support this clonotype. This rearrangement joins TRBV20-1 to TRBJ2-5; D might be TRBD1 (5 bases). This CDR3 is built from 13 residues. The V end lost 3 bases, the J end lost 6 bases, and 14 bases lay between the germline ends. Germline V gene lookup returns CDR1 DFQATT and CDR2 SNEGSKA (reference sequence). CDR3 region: CSASPRVLKTQYF. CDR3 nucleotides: TGCAGTGCTAGTCCCAGGGTTTTGAAGACCCAGTACTTC.

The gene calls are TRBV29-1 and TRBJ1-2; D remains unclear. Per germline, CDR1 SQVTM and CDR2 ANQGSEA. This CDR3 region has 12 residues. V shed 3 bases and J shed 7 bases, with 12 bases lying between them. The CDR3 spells CSVDWGRSGYTF. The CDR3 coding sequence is TGCAGCGTTGACTGGGGTCGCAGTGGCTACACCTTC.

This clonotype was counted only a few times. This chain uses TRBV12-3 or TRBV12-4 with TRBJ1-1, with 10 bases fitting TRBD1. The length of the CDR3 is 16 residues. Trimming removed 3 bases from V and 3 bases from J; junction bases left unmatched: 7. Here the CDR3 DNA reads TGTGCCAGCAGTTTCGACAGGGGGCGGGGATACACTGAAGCTTTCTTT. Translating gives CASSFDRGRGYTEAFF.

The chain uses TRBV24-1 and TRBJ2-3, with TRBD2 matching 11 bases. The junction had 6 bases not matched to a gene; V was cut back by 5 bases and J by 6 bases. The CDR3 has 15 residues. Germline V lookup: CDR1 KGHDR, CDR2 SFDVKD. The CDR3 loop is CATSAASGGPDTQYF. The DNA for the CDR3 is TGTGCCACCAGTGCTGCTAGCGGGGGGCCGGATACGCAGTATTTT.

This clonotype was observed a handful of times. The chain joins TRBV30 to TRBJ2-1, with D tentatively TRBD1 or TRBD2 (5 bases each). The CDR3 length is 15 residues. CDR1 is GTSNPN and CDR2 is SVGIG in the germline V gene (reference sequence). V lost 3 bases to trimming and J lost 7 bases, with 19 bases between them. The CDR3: CAWSSEGIATNEQFF. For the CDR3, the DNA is TGTGCCTGGAGCTCTGAGGGGATCGCAACGAATGAGCAGTTCTTC. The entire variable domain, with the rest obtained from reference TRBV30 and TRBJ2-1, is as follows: SQTIHQWPATLVQPVGSPLSLECTVEGTSNPNLYWYRQAAGRGLQLLFYSVGIGQISSEVPQNLSASRPQDRQFILSSKKLLLSDSGFYLCAWSSEGIATNEQFFGPGTRLTVL.

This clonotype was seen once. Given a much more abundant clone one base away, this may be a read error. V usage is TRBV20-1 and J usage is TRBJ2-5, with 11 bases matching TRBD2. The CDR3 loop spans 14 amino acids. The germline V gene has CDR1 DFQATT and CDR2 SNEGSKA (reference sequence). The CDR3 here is CSARGTSGQEAQYF. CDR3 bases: TGCAGTGCTAGAGGGACTAGCGGGCAAGAGGCCCAGTACTTC.

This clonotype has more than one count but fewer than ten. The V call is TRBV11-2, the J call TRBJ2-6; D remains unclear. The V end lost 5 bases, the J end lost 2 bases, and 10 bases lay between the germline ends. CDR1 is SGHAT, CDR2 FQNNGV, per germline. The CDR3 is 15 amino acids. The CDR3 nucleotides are TGTGCCAGCAGCGAAGGGCTGACTGGGGCCAACGTCCTGACTTTC. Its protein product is CASSEGLTGANVLTF. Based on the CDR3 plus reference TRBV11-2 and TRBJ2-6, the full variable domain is EAGVAQSPRYKIIEKRQSVAFWCNPISGHATLYWYQQILGQGPKLLIQFQNNGVVDDSQLPKDRFSAERLKGVDSTLKIQPAKLEDSAVYLCASSEGLTGANVLTFGAGSRLTVL.

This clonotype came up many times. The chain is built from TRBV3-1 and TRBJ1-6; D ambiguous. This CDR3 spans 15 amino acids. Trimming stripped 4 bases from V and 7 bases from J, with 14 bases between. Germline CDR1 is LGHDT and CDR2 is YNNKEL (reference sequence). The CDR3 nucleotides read TGTGCCAGCAGCCCGTCGGTTCAAGGGAATTCACCCCTCCACTTT. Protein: CASSPSVQGNSPLHF.

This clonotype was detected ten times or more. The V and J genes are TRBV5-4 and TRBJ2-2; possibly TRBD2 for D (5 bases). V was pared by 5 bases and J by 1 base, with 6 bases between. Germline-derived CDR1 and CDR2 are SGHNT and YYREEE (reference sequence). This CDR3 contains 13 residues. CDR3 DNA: TGTGCCAGCAGTCGGGGGAACACCGGGGAGCTGTTTTTT. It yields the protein CASSRGNTGELFF.

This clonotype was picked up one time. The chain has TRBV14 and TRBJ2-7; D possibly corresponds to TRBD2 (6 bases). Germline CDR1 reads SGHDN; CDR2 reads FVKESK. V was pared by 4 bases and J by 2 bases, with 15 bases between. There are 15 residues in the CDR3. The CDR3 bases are TGTGCCAGCAGCCCCTTCGAGGGACTCCCCTACGAGCAGTACTTC. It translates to CASSPFEGLPYEQYF.

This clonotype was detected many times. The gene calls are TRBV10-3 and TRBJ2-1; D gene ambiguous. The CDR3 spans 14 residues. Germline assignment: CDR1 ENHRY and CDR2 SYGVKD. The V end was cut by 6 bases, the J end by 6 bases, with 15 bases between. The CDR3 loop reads CAISPRSVGNEQFF. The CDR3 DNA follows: TGTGCCATCAGCCCCCGATCCGTTGGCAATGAGCAGTTCTTC.

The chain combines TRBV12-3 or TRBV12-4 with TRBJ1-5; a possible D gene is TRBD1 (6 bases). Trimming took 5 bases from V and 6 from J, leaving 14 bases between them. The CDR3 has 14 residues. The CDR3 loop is CASSPRRGSQPQHF. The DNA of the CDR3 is TGTGCCAGCAGTCCCCGCAGGGGCAGTCAGCCCCAGCATTTT.

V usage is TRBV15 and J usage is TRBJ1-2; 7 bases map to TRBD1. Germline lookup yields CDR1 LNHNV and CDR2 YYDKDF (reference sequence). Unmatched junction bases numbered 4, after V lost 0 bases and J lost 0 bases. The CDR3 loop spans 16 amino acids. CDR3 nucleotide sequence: TGTGCCACCAGCAGAGACGGGACAGCAGCTAACTATGGCTACACCTTC. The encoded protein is CATSRDGTAANYGYTF. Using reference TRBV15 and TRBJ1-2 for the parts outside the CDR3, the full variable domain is DAMVIQNPRYQVTQFGKPVTLSCSQTLNHNVMYWYQQKSSQAPKLLFHYYDKDFNNEADTPDNFQSRRPNTSFCFLDIRSPGLGDTAMYLCATSRDGTAANYGYTFGSGTRLTVV.

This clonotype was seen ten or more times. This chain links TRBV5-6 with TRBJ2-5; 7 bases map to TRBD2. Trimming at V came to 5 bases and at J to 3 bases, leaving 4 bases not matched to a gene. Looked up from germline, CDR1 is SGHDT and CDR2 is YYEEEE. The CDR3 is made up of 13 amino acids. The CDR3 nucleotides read TGTGCCAGCAGTCCCGGGACTAAAGAGACCCAGTACTTC. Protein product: CASSPGTKETQYF.

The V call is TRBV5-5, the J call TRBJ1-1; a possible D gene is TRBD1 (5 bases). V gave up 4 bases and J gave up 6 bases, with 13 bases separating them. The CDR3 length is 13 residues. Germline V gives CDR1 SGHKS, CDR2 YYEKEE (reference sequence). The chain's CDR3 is CASSIHSTAEAFF. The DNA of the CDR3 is TGTGCCAGCAGCATACACTCGACAGCTGAAGCTTTCTTT.

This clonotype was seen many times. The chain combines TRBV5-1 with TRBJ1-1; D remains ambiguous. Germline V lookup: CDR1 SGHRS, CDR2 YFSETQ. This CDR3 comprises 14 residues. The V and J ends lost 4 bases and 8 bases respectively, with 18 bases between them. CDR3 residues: CASSPLGESTEAFF. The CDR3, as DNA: TGCGCCAGCAGCCCCCTGGGCGAGAGTACAGAAGCTTTCTTT.